Each of the 32 T cell receptor beta chains below was sequenced from the same sample in a study of PD-L1 blockade in urothelial cancer. Assay: immunoSEQ multiplex PCR; the TCRdb copy retains only in-frame clones and omits some. The data show over 2,000 clones, more than 35% seen once. The sample in question was tumor tissue, obtained before atezolizumab (anti-PD-L1) treatment. The source is a man between 60 and 75 years old with urothelial cancer.

The V call is TRBV7-4, the J call TRBJ2-5, with 7 bases lining up with TRBD2. Trimming took 5 bases from V and 3 from J; bases not matched to a gene: 6. The CDR3 covers 14 residues. Germline V gene sequence: CDR1 SGHVT, CDR2 SQSDAQ. The CDR3 loop is CASSVELAEETQYF. For the CDR3, the DNA is TGTGCCAGCAGCGTAGAGCTAGCGGAAGAGACCCAGTACTTC.

The rearrangement links TRBV28 to TRBJ2-3; D possibly corresponds to TRBD2 (6 bases). Germline loops: CDR1 MDHEN, CDR2 SYDVKM. This CDR3 region has 16 residues. Trimming removed 2 bases from V and 3 bases from J, with 15 bases in between. The CDR3 DNA reads as TGTGCCAGCAGTTTAAATCGGGGGATATCGACAGATACGCAGTATTTT. Its protein product is CASSLNRGISTDTQYF.

The rearrangement joins TRBV1 to TRBJ2-3; whether TRBD1, the table's D call, matches the DNA was not checked. TRBV1 is a listed pseudogene. The CDR3 extends over 14 amino acids. The CDR3 bases are TGCGCCAGCAGCCAAGATAAACAGACAGATACGCAGTATTTT. It is translated as CASSQDKQTDTQYF.

This chain connects TRBV29-1 to TRBJ1-1; 7 nucleotides line up with TRBD1. Germline V gene sequence: CDR1 SQVTM, CDR2 ANQGSEA. V lost 7 bases, J lost 3 bases, and 8 bases stayed unmatched. The CDR3 contains 13 residues. The CDR3 region is CSAQTGRDTEAFF. CDR3 nucleotide sequence: TGCAGCGCCCAGACAGGGAGAGACACTGAAGCTTTCTTT.

This sequence joins TRBV18 and TRBJ1-2; 7 bases agree with TRBD1. After removal of 3 bases from V and 1 base from J, the junction contained 8 bases not matched to a gene. Looked up from germline, CDR1 is KGHSH and CDR2 is LQKENI. The CDR3 spans 16 residues. The CDR3 loop reads CASSPPGTDVNYGYTF. DNA of the CDR3: TGTGCCAGCTCACCCCCGGGGACAGACGTTAACTATGGCTACACCTTC.

This clone has only a few counts. V usage is TRBV5-1 and J usage is TRBJ2-5; the match to TRBD1 covers 8 bases. The trim removed 4 bases at V and 0 bases at J, leaving 5 bases unmatched. Germline CDR1 and CDR2: SGHRS and YFSETQ. The CDR3 covers 15 residues. The CDR3 nucleotides read TGCGCCAGCAGCCCTGGACAGGGAGACCAAGAGACCCAGTACTTC. Its translation is CASSPGQGDQETQYF.

This rearrangement joins TRBV29-1 to TRBJ1-2; D is uncertain. The V end lost 2 bases, the J end lost 7 bases, and 17 bases lay between the germline ends. CDR3 length: 14 residues. Germline V CDR1 and CDR2: SQVTM, ANQGSEA. Written as DNA, the CDR3 is TGCAGCGTTGAACCGTCGGGCAGACCTCTTGGCTACACCTTC. This gives the protein CSVEPSGRPLGYTF.

V and J are TRBV28 and TRBJ1-5, with TRBD1 matching over 10 bases. The CDR3 runs to 18 residues. J lost 9 bases, V lost 4 bases, and 18 bases had no gene match. CDR1 is MDHEN, CDR2 SYDVKM, per germline. Written as DNA, the CDR3 is TGTGCCAGCAGTTCGGACACCGGGACAGGGGTGGGTTCGGGGCCCCAGCATTTT. As protein: CASSSDTGTGVGSGPQHF. Together with reference TRBV28 and TRBJ1-5, the CDR3 gives the full variable domain: DVKVTQSSRYLVKRTGEKVFLECVQDMDHENMFWYRQDPGLGLRLIYFSYDVKMKEKGDIPEGYSVSREKKERFSLILESASTNQTSMYLCASSSDTGTGVGSGPQHFGDGTRLSIL.

This clone qualifies as medium-sized. The chain uses TRBV6-8 and TRBJ1-1; D might be TRBD1 (6 bases). Trimming took off 2 bases at V and 2 bases at J, with 6 bases between the two ends. Germline lookup yields CDR1 MNHGY and CDR2 SAAAGT. The CDR3 extends over 13 amino acids. The CDR3 protein is CASSYGTNTEAFF. As DNA, the CDR3 is TGTGCCAGCAGTTACGGGACAAACACTGAAGCTTTCTTT.

The genes are TRBV6-7 and TRBJ2-7; 9 bases match TRBD1. TRBV6-7 is identified as an open reading frame with a role that is uncertain. Trimming took 2 bases from V and 4 from J; bases not matched to a gene: 6. The CDR3 extends over 15 amino acids. CDR3 loop: CASSYGGQGLYEQYF. CDR3 DNA sequence: TGTGCCAGCAGTTACGGCGGACAGGGGCTTTACGAGCAGTACTTC.

V usage is TRBV28 and J usage is TRBJ2-7, with 13 bases that match TRBD2. CDR1 and CDR2 (germline): MDHEN, SYDVKM. Losses at the gene ends were 4 bases for V and 8 bases for J; bases not matched to a gene: 8. CDR3 length equals 15 residues. The DNA for the CDR3 is TGTGCCAGCAGTTCTCAACTAGCGGGAGGGGACCAGCAGTACTTC. Protein sequence: CASSSQLAGGDQQYF.

The chain joins TRBV14 to TRBJ2-1; the D gene is possibly TRBD2 (6 bases). The CDR3 runs 15 residues. From germline, CDR1 is SGHDN and CDR2 FVKESK. V was pared by 4 bases and J by 3 bases, with 13 bases between. The CDR3 reads CASSPRSGSYNEQFF. DNA of the CDR3: TGTGCCAGCAGCCCCCGTAGCGGAAGCTACAATGAGCAGTTCTTC.

This clone was observed a handful of times. The chain combines TRBV11-3 with TRBJ1-4; 10 bases line up with TRBD1. Germline V gene data show CDR1 as SGHNT and CDR2 as YENEEA. V was pared by 7 bases and J by 5 bases, with 4 bases of the junction left unmatched. This CDR3 is built from 14 residues. CDR3 in DNA: TGTGCCAGCACCGGACAGGGGGGAAATGAAAAACTGTTTTTT. It specifies CASTGQGGNEKLFF.

CDR3 region: CASSPSPTSNEQFF. CDR3 in DNA: TGTGCCAGCTCACCCTCCCCGACCTCCAATGAGCAGTTCTTC. V gene TRBV18 combines with J gene TRBJ2-1, with D unresolved. This CDR3 is built from 14 residues. V was shortened by 3 bases and J by 6 bases, with 12 bases between the two germline ends. Germline CDR1 is KGHSH and CDR2 is LQKENI. Together with reference TRBV18 and TRBJ2-1, the CDR3 gives the full variable domain: NAGVMQNPRHLVRRRGQEARLRCSPMKGHSHVYWYRQLPEEGLKFMVYLQKENIIDESGMPKERFSAEFPKEGPSILRIQQVVRGDSAAYFCASSPSPTSNEQFFGPGTRLTVL.

The rearrangement uses TRBV11-3 and TRBJ1-1; 9 positions match TRBD1. This CDR3 is 16 amino acids long. V was clipped by 5 bases and J by 2 bases; unmatched bases: 9. CDR1 is SGHNT, CDR2 YENEEA, per germline. The DNA of the CDR3 is TGTGCCAGCAGCCCCCGGGACAGGGTCTATAACACTGAAGCTTTCTTT. This encodes CASSPRDRVYNTEAFF.

The chain recombines TRBV28 with TRBJ2-3; D possibly matches TRBD1 or TRBD2 (6 bases each). This CDR3 has 15 amino acids. Germline V gives CDR1 MDHEN, CDR2 SYDVKM. Trimming took off 4 bases at V and 2 bases at J, with 13 bases between the two ends. The CDR3 here is CASSSLRGVTDTQYF. In DNA form, the CDR3 reads TGTGCCAGCAGTTCCCTGAGGGGGGTCACAGATACGCAGTATTTT.

This clone was seen only a few times. The chain uses TRBV15 and TRBJ1-1; D ambiguous. The germline V gene encodes CDR1 LNHNV and CDR2 YYDKDF (reference sequence). The CDR3 runs to 14 residues. The germline V and J ends were trimmed by 0 bases and 3 bases, with 8 bases remaining between them. Written as DNA, the CDR3 is TGTGCCACCAGCAGAGAACAGCTCTACACTGAAGCTTTCTTT. It translates to CATSREQLYTEAFF.

This clone was counted a few times. The rearrangement links TRBV14 to TRBJ1-2; D gene unclear. Between the trimmed V and J ends, which lost 1 base and 5 bases, there was a span of 5 bases. CDR3 length equals 12 residues. Germline V gives CDR1 SGHDN, CDR2 FVKESK. This CDR3 reads CASSQGLYGYTF. CDR3 nucleotide sequence: TGTGCCAGCAGCCAAGGTCTTTATGGCTACACCTTC.

The count of this clone is one. This sequence joins TRBV19 and TRBJ2-1; the D is unclear. V was cut by 7 bases and J by 0 bases, with 7 bases left in between. Looked up from germline, CDR1 is LNHDA and CDR2 is SQIVND (reference sequence). The CDR3 runs to 13 residues. CDR3 sequence (DNA): TGTGCCAGTAAACGCGACTCCTACAATGAGCAGTTCTTC. It yields the protein CASKRDSYNEQFF.

The J gene is TRBJ1-1, the V gene TRBV10-2; 9 bases map to TRBD1. The J segment lost 4 bases and the V segment lost 9 bases, leaving 6 bases of the junction unmatched. CDR3 size: 13 residues. Per the germline V gene, CDR1 is WSHSY and CDR2 is SAAADI. The CDR3 region has the DNA TGCGCCAGTTTACAGGGGGCCGGCACTGAAGCTTTCTTT. The encoded protein is CASLQGAGTEAFF.

The table lists this clone with a few counts. The chain combines TRBV9 with TRBJ2-5; 9 nucleotides align to TRBD2. The J segment lost 7 bases and the V segment lost 0 bases, leaving 10 bases of the junction unmatched. This CDR3 spans 16 amino acids. The germline V gene encodes CDR1 SGDLS and CDR2 YYNGEE. The CDR3 protein is CASSVGDSGSGGTQYF. The CDR3 coding sequence is TGTGCCAGCAGCGTAGGGGATAGCGGGAGTGGGGGGACCCAGTACTTC.

This clone was observed a few times. This sequence joins TRBV30 and TRBJ1-1; maybe TRBD1 (5 bases). The CDR3 runs to 12 residues. V was cut by 5 bases and J by 7 bases, with 14 bases left in between. Germline V gene data show CDR1 as GTSNPN and CDR2 as SVGIG (reference sequence). CDR3 protein: CAWVQGDLEAFF. DNA of the CDR3: TGTGCCTGGGTACAAGGGGACCTTGAAGCTTTCTTT.

The table lists this clone with a few counts. The V and J genes are TRBV6-8 and TRBJ1-2, with D possibly matching TRBD1 (5 bases). Trimming left V 10 bases short and J 4 bases short, with 19 bases between. Germline loops: CDR1 MNHGY, CDR2 SAAAGT. The CDR3 is made up of 14 amino acids. For the CDR3, the DNA is TGTGCCATCAGCCAACAGGAAACGCTCTATGGCTACACCTTC. This codes for CAISQQETLYGYTF.

This clone was detected a few times. The chain has TRBV9 and TRBJ2-2; tentatively, D is TRBD1 or TRBD2 (5 bases each). Trimming shortened V by 5 bases and J by 4 bases, and 12 bases separated the two germline ends. Germline CDR1 is SGDLS and CDR2 is YYNGEE. The CDR3 loop spans 14 amino acids. This chain's CDR3 is CASSTLGGTGELFF. As DNA, the CDR3 is TGTGCCAGCAGTACACTTGGGGGCACCGGGGAGCTGTTTTTT.

The gene calls are TRBV10-2 and TRBJ1-3; D is undetermined. CDR3 size: 16 residues. Trimming pared 3 bases from V and 7 bases from J, leaving 19 bases between. Germline V gives CDR1 WSHSY, CDR2 SAAADI. Here the CDR3 reads CASSDHGGSSWNTIYF. The CDR3 DNA is TGCGCCAGCAGTGACCACGGCGGGTCCAGTTGGAACACCATATATTTT.

This CDR3 reads CSYSGNSNPGNTIYF. CDR3 nucleotides: TGCAGCTACTCCGGGAACTCAAATCCTGGAAACACCATATATTTT. The V call is TRBV29-1, the J call TRBJ1-3; D remains unclear. The CDR3 extends over 15 amino acids. The germline gives CDR1 SQVTM, CDR2 ANQGSEA. Trimming took off 8 bases at V and 2 bases at J, with 19 bases between the two ends.

This chain links TRBV19 with TRBJ2-7, with TRBD2 as a possible D gene (6 bases). With 4 bases removed from V and 7 bases from J, the gap between germline ends came to 17 bases. The germline V gene has CDR1 LNHDA and CDR2 SQIVND (reference sequence). This CDR3 has 14 residues. The CDR3 bases are TGTGCCAGTAGTAGGGACTTCCAGGGACGGGAGCAGTACTTC. Encoded protein: CASSRDFQGREQYF. Combining the CDR3 with reference TRBV19 and TRBJ2-7 gives the whole variable domain DGGITQSPKYLFRKEGQNVTLSCEQNLNHDAMYWYRQDPGQGLRLIYYSQIVNDFQKGDIAEGYSVSREKKESFPLTVTSAQKNPTAFYLCASSRDFQGREQYFGPGTRLTVT.

This clone was seen only a few times. The V call is TRBV9, the J call TRBJ2-2; D may be TRBD1 (6 bases). Trimming removed 5 bases from V and 6 bases from J, with 11 bases in between. The CDR3 runs 13 residues. The germline V gene encodes CDR1 SGDLS and CDR2 YYNGEE. The CDR3 DNA reads as TGTGCCAGCAGTAAACAGGGCGCCGGGGAGCTGTTTTTT. Its protein product is CASSKQGAGELFF.

The V call is TRBV18, the J call TRBJ1-6; TRBD1 might be the D (6 bases). Germline values: CDR1 KGHSH, CDR2 LQKENI. CDR3 length: 15 amino acids. The V end was cut by 4 bases, the J end by 4 bases, with 11 bases between. CDR3 sequence reads: CASSRRGEYNSPLHF. In DNA, the CDR3 is TGTGCCAGCTCACGAAGGGGGGAATATAATTCACCCCTCCACTTT.

The chain couples TRBV19 to TRBJ1-1; 7 bases line up with TRBD1. The CDR3 is 14 amino acids. V lost 7 bases and J lost 5; bases outside the gene matches: 10. CDR1 is LNHDA and CDR2 is SQIVND in the germline V gene (reference sequence). The CDR3 DNA reads as TGTGCCAGTACCCTGACAGGGCGAGGGACTGAAGCTTTCTTT. It encodes CASTLTGRGTEAFF.

This clone was seen a few times. The chain has TRBV9 and TRBJ2-2; D unclear. The V end was cut by 8 bases, the J end by 2 bases, with 10 bases between. Looked up from germline, CDR1 is SGDLS and CDR2 is YYNGEE. This CDR3 spans 13 amino acids. CDR3 protein: CASQTSNTGELFF. CDR3 DNA: TGTGCCAGTCAGACGAGTAACACCGGGGAGCTGTTTTTT.

This clone rates as medium-sized. The chain carries TRBV2 and TRBJ1-5; 9 nucleotides match TRBD1. V lost 6 bases and J lost 6; bases outside the gene matches: 6. CDR1 and CDR2 from the germline V gene are SNHLY and FYNNEI. CDR3 size: 14 residues. CDR3 sequence: CASSYTGGGQPQHF. Here the CDR3 DNA reads TGTGCCAGCAGCTATACAGGGGGCGGTCAGCCCCAGCATTTT. Combining the CDR3 with reference TRBV2 and TRBJ1-5 gives the whole variable domain EPEVTQTPSHQVTQMGQEVILRCVPISNHLYFYWYRQILGQKVEFLVSFYNNEISEKSEIFDDQFSVERPDGSNFTLKIRSTKLEDSAMYFCASSYTGGGQPQHFGDGTRLSIL.